The 15 T cell receptor beta chains below all came from one sample that was sequenced in a study of T cells after yellow fever vaccination. TCRdb ran MiXCR on the 5' RACE reads and lists one entry per CDR3 protein. The data hold about 130,000 distinct CDR3 sequences, with around 9.8% observed a single time. The sample here was CD8+ T cells sorted from PBMCs, taken on the day of the yellow fever booster vaccination. The receptors originated from a man aged 18 to 30 who received the YFV17D yellow fever vaccine.

The rearrangement uses TRBV25-1 and TRBJ1-2, with TRBD1 as a possible D gene (5 bases). The CDR3 has 12 residues. Germline V gives CDR1 MGHDK, CDR2 SYGVNS. The V and J ends lost 4 bases and 8 bases respectively, with 11 bases between them. This CDR3 is CASSVGVYGYTF. The CDR3 region has the DNA TGTGCCAGCAGTGTAGGGGTATACGGCTACACCTTC.

The CDR3: CSASRAWSQYF. The CDR3 DNA follows: TGCAGTGCTAGCAGGGCGTGGAGCCAGTACTTC. This chain joins TRBV20-1 and TRBJ2-5; maybe TRBD1 (5 bases). V was trimmed by 3 bases and J by 10 bases, leaving 12 bases between them. This CDR3 spans 11 amino acids. The germline V gene has CDR1 DFQATT and CDR2 SNEGSKA (reference sequence).

This clonotype was observed at least ten times. The V call is TRBV7-3, the J call TRBJ2-3; D perhaps matches TRBD1 (5 bases). This CDR3 contains 14 residues. The germline CDR1 and CDR2 sequences are SGHTA and FQGTGA. Trimming took 3 bases from V and 2 from J, leaving 9 bases between them. CDR3 sequence (DNA): TGTGCCAGCAGCTTCCAGGGCAACACAGATACGCAGTATTTT. It specifies CASSFQGNTDTQYF.

This clonotype was seen a handful of times. The chain links TRBV29-1 to TRBJ2-1; a weak D match, TRBD2 (6 bases). Germline V gene sequence: CDR1 SQVTM, CDR2 ANQGSEA. Trimming left V 4 bases short and J 4 bases short, with 8 bases between. The length of the CDR3 is 12 residues. The CDR3 region has the DNA TGCAGCGTTGGGGGACTGTACAATGAGCAGTTCTTC. It encodes CSVGGLYNEQFF.

The V gene is TRBV7-3, the J gene TRBJ2-2, with D perhaps TRBD1 (6 bases). Germline V CDR1 and CDR2: SGHTA, FQGTGA. The CDR3 has 18 amino acids. V was trimmed by 1 base and J by 0 bases, leaving 15 bases between them. As DNA, the CDR3 is TGTGCCAGCAGCTTAAGCACAGGGTTCGTCGCGAACACCGGGGAGCTGTTTTTT. Translation gives CASSLSTGFVANTGELFF.

This clonotype was observed a handful of times. The V gene is TRBV9, the J gene TRBJ1-2, with a weak D call TRBD1 (6 bases). Trimming removed 4 bases at V and 4 bases at J, with 11 bases between. CDR1 and CDR2 from the germline V gene are SGDLS and YYNGEE. The CDR3 has 13 amino acids. The CDR3 DNA reads TGTGCCAGCAGCACCGAACAGGGCTATGGCTACACCTTC. Amino acids: CASSTEQGYGYTF.

The CDR3 reads CSEVTGRGINNEQFF. The CDR3 DNA reads as TGCAGCGAAGTGACGGGCAGGGGAATTAACAATGAGCAGTTCTTC. This chain uses TRBV29-1 with TRBJ2-1; D may be TRBD1 (6 bases). The V end lost 7 bases, the J end lost 5 bases, and 21 bases lay between the germline ends. The CDR3 consists of 15 residues. Germline assignment: CDR1 SQVTM and CDR2 ANQGSEA.

J is TRBJ2-3 and V is TRBV5-6; D gene ambiguous. V lost 3 bases and J 2 bases, leaving 7 bases between the germline ends. Germline loops: CDR1 SGHDT, CDR2 YYEEEE. The CDR3 covers 13 residues. This chain's CDR3 is CASSSTLTDTQYF. The CDR3 DNA follows: TGTGCCAGCAGCTCAACTCTCACAGATACGCAGTATTTT.

This clonotype was detected a few times. The chain recombines TRBV4-3 with TRBJ2-7, with 8 bases that match TRBD1. V lost 1 base to trimming and J lost 0 bases; unmatched junction nucleotides: 2. CDR1 LGHNA and CDR2 YSLEER come from the germline V gene. The CDR3 is 15 amino acids. The CDR3: CASSQGTGPSYEQYF. The CDR3 bases are TGCGCCAGCAGCCAAGGGACAGGGCCCTCCTACGAGCAGTACTTC.

V gene TRBV29-1 combines with J gene TRBJ2-7; D possibly corresponds to TRBD1 (5 bases). Germline lookup yields CDR1 SQVTM and CDR2 ANQGSEA. Trimming cost V 4 bases and J 1 base, with 8 bases left between them. This CDR3 is built from 12 residues. CDR3 DNA: TGCAGCGTTGGCAGGGCATCCTACGAGCAGTACTTC. Translating it yields CSVGRASYEQYF.

The CDR3 region has the DNA TGTGCCAGCAGTGCTTCTAGCACAGATACGCAGTATTTT. This translates into CASSASSTDTQYF. The chain employs TRBV2 and TRBJ2-3; D remains ambiguous. The germline V gene has CDR1 SNHLY and CDR2 FYNNEI. Trimming removed 4 bases at V and 0 bases at J, with 5 bases between. The CDR3 extends over 13 amino acids.

The V and J genes are TRBV6-2 or TRBV6-3 and TRBJ2-1, with 12 bases fitting TRBD2. Germline V CDR1 and CDR2: MNHEY, SVGEGT. The CDR3 sequence is 19 residues long. With 3 bases clipped from V and 0 bases from J, the junction kept 9 bases outside the gene matches. The CDR3 spells CASSYSTSGGLSSYNEQFF. The CDR3 DNA follows: TGTGCCAGCAGTTATTCAACTAGCGGGGGGCTGAGCTCCTACAATGAGCAGTTCTTC.

There are a few counts of this clonotype. The gene calls are TRBV18 and TRBJ2-7; 12 bases agree with TRBD1. Trimming took 3 bases from V and 5 from J; bases not matched to a gene: 8. The CDR3 consists of 16 residues. Germline values: CDR1 KGHSH, CDR2 LQKENI. The CDR3 coding sequence is TGTGCCAGCTCACCGAGACCAGGGACAGGGGGCCACGAGCAGTACTTC. This gives the protein CASSPRPGTGGHEQYF. The whole variable domain, remainder taken from reference TRBV18 and TRBJ2-7, is NAGVMQNPRHLVRRRGQEARLRCSPMKGHSHVYWYRQLPEEGLKFMVYLQKENIIDESGMPKERFSAEFPKEGPSILRIQQVVRGDSAAYFCASSPRPGTGGHEQYFGPGTRLTVT.

Many counts were recorded for this clonotype. The rearrangement uses TRBV27 and TRBJ1-6, with 8 bases identical to TRBD1. V shed 3 bases and J 6 bases; nucleotides not matched to a gene: 4. This CDR3 has 15 amino acids. Germline assignment: CDR1 MNHEY and CDR2 SMNVEV (reference sequence). In DNA form, the CDR3 reads TGTGCCAGCAGTTTTCGGACAGGGCTTAATTCACCCCTCCACTTT. Translated, it gives CASSFRTGLNSPLHF.

This clonotype was counted between two and nine times. The chain carries TRBV7-4 and TRBJ2-3; 10 bases are a match to TRBD1. The germline CDR1 and CDR2 sequences are SGHVT and SQSDAQ. The CDR3 totals 16 residues. V was pared by 4 bases and J by 3 bases, with 7 bases of the junction left unmatched. CDR3 nucleotides: TGTGCCAGCAGCTGCCCCTTGGGACAGGGGACAGATACGCAGTATTTT. This sequence encodes CASSCPLGQGTDTQYF.